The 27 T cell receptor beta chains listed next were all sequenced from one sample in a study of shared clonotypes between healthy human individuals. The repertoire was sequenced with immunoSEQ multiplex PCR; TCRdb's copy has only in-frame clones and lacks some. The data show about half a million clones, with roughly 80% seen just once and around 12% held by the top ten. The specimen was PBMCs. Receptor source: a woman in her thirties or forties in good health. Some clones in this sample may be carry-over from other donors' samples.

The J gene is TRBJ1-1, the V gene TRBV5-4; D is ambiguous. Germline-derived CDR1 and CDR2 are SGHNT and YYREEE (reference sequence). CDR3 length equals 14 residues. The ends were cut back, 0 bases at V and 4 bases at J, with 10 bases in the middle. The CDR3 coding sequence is TGTGCCAGCAGCTTGGAACATTGGGGCACTGAAGCTTTCTTT. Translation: CASSLEHWGTEAFF.

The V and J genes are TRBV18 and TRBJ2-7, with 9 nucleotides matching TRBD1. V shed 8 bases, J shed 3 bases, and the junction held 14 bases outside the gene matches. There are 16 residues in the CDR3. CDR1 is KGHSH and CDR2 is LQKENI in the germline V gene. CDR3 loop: CASRPVGGQGFYEQYF. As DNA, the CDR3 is TGTGCCAGCCGGCCGGTGGGGGGACAGGGATTCTACGAGCAGTACTTC.

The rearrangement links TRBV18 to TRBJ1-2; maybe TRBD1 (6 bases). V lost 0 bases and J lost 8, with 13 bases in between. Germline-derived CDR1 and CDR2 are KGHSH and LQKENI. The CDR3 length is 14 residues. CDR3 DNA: TGTGCCAGCTCACCACCCCGGGACACCCGGGGCTACACCTTC. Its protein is CASSPPRDTRGYTF.

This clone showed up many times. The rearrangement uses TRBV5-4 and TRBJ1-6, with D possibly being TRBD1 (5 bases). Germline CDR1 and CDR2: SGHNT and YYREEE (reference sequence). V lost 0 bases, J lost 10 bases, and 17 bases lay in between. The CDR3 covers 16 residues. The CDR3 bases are TGTGCCAGCAGCTTGGAGGGGTGGGCGGCAGGCTCACCCCTCCACTTT. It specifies CASSLEGWAAGSPLHF.

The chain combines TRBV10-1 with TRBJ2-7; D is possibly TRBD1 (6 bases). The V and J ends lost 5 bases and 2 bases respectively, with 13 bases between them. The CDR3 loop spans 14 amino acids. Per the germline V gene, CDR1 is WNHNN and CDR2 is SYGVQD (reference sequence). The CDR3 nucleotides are TGCGCCAGCAGTACCGGACAGAACCCCTACGAGCAGTACTTC. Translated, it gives CASSTGQNPYEQYF.

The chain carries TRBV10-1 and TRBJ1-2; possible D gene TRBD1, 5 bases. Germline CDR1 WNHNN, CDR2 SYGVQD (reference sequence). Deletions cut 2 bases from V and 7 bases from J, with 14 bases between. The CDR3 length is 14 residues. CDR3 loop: CASSEVRQGGGYTF. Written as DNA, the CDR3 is TGCGCCAGCAGTGAGGTACGGCAGGGAGGTGGCTACACCTTC.

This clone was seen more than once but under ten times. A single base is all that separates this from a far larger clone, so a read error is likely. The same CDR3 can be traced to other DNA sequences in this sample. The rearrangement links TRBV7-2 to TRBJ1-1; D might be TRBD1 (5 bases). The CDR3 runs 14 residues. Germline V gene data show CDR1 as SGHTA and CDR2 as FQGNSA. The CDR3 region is CASSFQGFDTEAFF. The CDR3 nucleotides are TGTGCCAGCAGCTTCCAGGGTTTTGACACCGAAGCTTTCTTT.

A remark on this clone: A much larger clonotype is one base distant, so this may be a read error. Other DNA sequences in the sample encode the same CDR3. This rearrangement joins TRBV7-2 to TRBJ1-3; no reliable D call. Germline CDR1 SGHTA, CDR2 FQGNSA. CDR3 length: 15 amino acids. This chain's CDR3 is CASSLERGSGNTIYF. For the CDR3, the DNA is TGTGCTAGCAGCTTAGAACGGGGCTCTGGAAACACCATATATTTT.

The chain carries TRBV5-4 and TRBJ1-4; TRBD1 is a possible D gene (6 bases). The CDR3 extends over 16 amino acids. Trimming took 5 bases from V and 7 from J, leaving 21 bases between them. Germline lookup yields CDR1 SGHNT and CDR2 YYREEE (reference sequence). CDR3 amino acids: CASSPGGREAGEKLFF. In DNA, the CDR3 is TGTGCCAGCAGTCCCGGGGGCAGGGAAGCGGGTGAAAAACTGTTTTTT.

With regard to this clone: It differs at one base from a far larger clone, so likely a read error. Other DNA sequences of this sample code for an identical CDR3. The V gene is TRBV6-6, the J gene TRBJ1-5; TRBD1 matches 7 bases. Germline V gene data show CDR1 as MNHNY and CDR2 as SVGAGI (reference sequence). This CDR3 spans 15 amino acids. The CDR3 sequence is CASSGRDSRHQPQHF. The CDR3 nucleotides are TGTGCCAGCAGTGGCCGGGACAGTCGGCATCAGCCGCAGCATTTT.

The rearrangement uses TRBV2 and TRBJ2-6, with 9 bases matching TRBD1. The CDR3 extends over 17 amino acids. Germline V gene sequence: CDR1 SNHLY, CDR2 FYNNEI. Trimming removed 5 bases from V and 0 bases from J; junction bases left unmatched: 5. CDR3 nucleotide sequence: TGTGCCAGCAGTCTCGGGACAGGGATCTCTGGGGCCAACGTCCTGACTTTC. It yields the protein CASSLGTGISGANVLTF. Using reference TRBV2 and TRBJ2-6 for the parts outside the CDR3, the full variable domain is EPEVTQTPSHQVTQMGQEVILRCVPISNHLYFYWYRQILGQKVEFLVSFYNNEISEKSEIFDDQFSVERPDGSNFTLKIRSTKLEDSAMYFCASSLGTGISGANVLTFGAGSRLTVL.

The CDR3 protein is CASSPRLAGGGLQFF. The CDR3 coding sequence is TGTGCCAGCAGCCCGAGACTAGCGGGAGGGGGCCTCCAATTCTTC. The V call is TRBV7-2, the J call TRBJ2-1; TRBD2 matches 14 bases. The V segment lost 5 bases and the J segment 16 bases; nucleotides outside the gene matches: 13. The CDR3 runs 15 residues. The V gene's germline CDR1 is SGHTA and CDR2 FQGNSA.

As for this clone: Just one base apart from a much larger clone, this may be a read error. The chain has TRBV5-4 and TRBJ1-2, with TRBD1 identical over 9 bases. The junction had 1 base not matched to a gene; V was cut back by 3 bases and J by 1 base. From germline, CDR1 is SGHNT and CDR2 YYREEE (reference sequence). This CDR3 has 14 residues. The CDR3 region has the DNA TGTGCCAGCAGCTGGGGACAGGGTAACTATGGCTACACCTTC. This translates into CASSWGQGNYGYTF.

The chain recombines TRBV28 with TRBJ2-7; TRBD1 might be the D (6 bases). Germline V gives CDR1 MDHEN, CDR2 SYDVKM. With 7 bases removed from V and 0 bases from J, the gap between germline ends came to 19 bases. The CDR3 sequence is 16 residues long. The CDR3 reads CASNPIGTQSSYEQYF. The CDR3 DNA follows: TGTGCCAGCAATCCCATCGGGACACAGAGCTCCTACGAGCAGTACTTC.

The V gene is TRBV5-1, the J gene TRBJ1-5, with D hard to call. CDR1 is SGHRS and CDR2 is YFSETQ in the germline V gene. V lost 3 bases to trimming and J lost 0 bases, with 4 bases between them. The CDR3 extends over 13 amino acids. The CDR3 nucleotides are TGCGCCAGCAGCTCGTATAGCAATCAGCCCCAGCATTTT. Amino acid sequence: CASSSYSNQPQHF.

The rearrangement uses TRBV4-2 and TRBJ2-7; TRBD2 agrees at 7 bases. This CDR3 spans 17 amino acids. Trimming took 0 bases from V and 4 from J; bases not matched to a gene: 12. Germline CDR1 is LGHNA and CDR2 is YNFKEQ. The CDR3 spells CASSQEAASSGYYEQYF. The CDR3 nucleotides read TGTGCCAGCAGCCAAGAAGCGGCGTCTAGCGGATATTACGAGCAGTACTTC.

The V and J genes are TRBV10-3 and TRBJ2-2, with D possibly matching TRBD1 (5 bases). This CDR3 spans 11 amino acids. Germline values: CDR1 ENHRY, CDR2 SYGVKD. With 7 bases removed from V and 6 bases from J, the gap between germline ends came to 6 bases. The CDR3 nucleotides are TGTGCCATCATGGGGCCCGGGGAGCTGTTTTTT. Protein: CAIMGPGELFF.

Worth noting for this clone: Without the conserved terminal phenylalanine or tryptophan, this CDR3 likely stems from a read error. The CDR3 bases are TGCAGCGTTGCCTCCGGGGCGCCGAACACTGAAGCTTTCCTT. This translates into CSVASGAPNTEAFL. The chain employs TRBV29-1 and TRBJ1-1, with TRBD1 as a possible D gene (5 bases). Deletions cut 4 bases from V and 1 base from J, with 13 bases between. This CDR3 spans 14 amino acids. The V gene's germline CDR1 is SQVTM and CDR2 ANQGSEA.

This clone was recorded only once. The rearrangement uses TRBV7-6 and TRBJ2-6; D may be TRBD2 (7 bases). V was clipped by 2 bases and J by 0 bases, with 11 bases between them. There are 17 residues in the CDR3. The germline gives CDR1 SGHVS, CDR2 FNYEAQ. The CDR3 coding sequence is TGTGCCAGCAGCTTACCTCGGGGGGCCTCTGGGGCCAACGTCCTGACTTTC. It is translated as CASSLPRGASGANVLTF.

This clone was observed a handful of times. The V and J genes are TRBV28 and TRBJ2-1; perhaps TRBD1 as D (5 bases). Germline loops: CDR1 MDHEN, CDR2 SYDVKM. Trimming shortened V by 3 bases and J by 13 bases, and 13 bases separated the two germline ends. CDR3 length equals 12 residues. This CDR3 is CASSFDDSKQFF. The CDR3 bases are TGTGCCAGCAGTTTCGACGACAGCAAACAGTTCTTC.

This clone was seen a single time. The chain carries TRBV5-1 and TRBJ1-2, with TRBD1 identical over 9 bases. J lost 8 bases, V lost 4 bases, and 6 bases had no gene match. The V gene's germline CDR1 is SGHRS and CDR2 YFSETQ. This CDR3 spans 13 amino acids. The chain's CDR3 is CASSGGQGDGYTF. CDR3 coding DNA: TGCGCCAGCAGCGGGGGACAGGGAGACGGCTACACCTTC.

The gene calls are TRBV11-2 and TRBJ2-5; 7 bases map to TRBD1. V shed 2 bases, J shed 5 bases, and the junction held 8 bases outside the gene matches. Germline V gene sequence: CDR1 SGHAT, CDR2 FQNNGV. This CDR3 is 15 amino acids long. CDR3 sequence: CASSLRGRRAETQYF. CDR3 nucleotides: TGTGCCAGCAGCTTAAGGGGGCGCAGGGCTGAGACCCAGTACTTC.

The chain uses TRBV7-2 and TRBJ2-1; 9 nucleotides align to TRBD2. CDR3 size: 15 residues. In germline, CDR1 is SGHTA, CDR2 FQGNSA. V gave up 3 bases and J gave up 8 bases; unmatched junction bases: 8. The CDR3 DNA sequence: TGTGCCAGCAGCTTGGCGGGAGGGACCCAGCATGAGCAGTTCTTC. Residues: CASSLAGGTQHEQFF. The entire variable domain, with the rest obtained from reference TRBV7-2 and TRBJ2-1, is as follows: GAGVSQSPSNKVTEKGKDVELRCDPISGHTALYWYRQSLGQGLEFLIYFQGNSAPDKSGLPSDRFSAERTGGSVSTLTIQRTQQEDSAVYLCASSLAGGTQHEQFFGPGTRLTVL.

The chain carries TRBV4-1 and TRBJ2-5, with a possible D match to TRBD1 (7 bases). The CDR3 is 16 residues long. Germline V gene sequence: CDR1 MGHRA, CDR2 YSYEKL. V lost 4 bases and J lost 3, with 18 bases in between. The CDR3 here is CASSPGEVRGKETQYF. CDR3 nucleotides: TGCGCCAGCAGCCCAGGGGAGGTCAGGGGGAAAGAGACCCAGTACTTC.

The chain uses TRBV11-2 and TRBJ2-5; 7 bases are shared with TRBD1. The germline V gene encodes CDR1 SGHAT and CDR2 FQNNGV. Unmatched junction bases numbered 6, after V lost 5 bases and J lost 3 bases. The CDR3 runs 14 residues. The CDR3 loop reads CASSPGQAEETQYF. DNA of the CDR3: TGTGCCAGCAGCCCCGGACAGGCGGAAGAGACCCAGTACTTC.

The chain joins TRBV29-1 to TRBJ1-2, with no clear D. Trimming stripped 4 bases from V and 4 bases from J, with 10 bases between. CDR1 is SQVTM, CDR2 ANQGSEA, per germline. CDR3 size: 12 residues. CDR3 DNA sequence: TGCAGCGTTGTTCTTAGCACCTATGGCTACACCTTC. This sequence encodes CSVVLSTYGYTF. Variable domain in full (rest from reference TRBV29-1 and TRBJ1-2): SAVISQKPSRDICQRGTSLTIQCQVDSQVTMMFWYRQQPGQSLTLIATANQGSEATYESGFVIDKFPISRPNLTFSTLTVSNMSPEDSSIYLCSVVLSTYGYTFGSGTRLTVV.

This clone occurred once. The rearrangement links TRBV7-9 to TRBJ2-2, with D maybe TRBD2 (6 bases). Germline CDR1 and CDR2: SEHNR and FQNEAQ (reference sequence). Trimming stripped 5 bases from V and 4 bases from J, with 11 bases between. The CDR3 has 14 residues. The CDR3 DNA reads TGTGCCAGCAGCCCCACCGGGGGCACCGGGGAGCTGTTTTTT. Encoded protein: CASSPTGGTGELFF.